The sequence of this TCR beta chain was determined in a study of CD8+ T cells in alopecia areata. The CDR3 sequence is 12 residues long. V was cut by 5 bases and J by 7 bases, with 12 bases left in between. Germline-derived CDR1 and CDR2 are GTSNPN and SVGIG (reference sequence). Extracted RNA was reverse transcribed, and the resulting cDNA served as sequencing template. Produced via immunoSEQ multiplex PCR; TCRdb's table is partial and in-frame only. The sample records under 70,000 clones, 55% to 75% being singletons. The source was CD8+ T cells sorted from blood, collected at week 0. V usage is TRBV30 and J usage is TRBJ2-1; D remains ambiguous. The TCR sequence derives from a human donor with alopecia areata. CDR3 sequence: CAWAPLGNEQFF. Here the CDR3 DNA reads TGTGCCTGGGCCCCGCTAGGTAATGAGCAGTTCTTC.